A selection of T cell receptor beta chains follows, all from one sample in a study of control samples from healthy donors and cancer patients. Profiled with immunoSEQ multiplex PCR; TCRdb holds only in-frame clones, not every one. Of 45,000 to 55,000 clones in the sample, nearly 95% were seen once. The sequencing input was PBMCs. These receptors were obtained from a woman between 50 and 59 years old with head and neck cancer. Both conserved end residues are part of each CDR3. Fields, in order: J gene, clone size, D gene, V gene, CDR3 protein, CDR3 DNA. The D gene is left open where the match is weak. Size is omitted from some rows. Given values are once, few, many or a class for expanded clones.

>TRBJ2-2|-|TRBD2|TRBV6-2/TRBV6-3
CASSYRSSGLSRGELFF
TGTGCCAGCAGTTACAGATCTAGCGGATTATCCCGCGGGGAGCTGTTTTTT
>TRBJ2-7|-|-|TRBV5-1
CASSLDFGYYEQYF
TGCGCCAGCAGCTTGGACTTCGGATACTACGAGCAGTACTTC
>TRBJ1-6|-|-|TRBV27
CASSIGINSPLHF
TGTGCCAGCAGTATCGGGATTAATTCACCCCTCCACTTT
>TRBJ1-5|-|-|TRBV5-6
CASSLRARNNQPQHF
TGTGCCAGCAGCTTACGAGCCCGGAACAATCAGCCCCAGCATTTT
>TRBJ1-6|-|-|TRBV7-8
CASSAQGGEGDPYNSPLHF
TGTGCCAGCAGCGCCCAGGGAGGGGAGGGCGATCCTTATAATTCACCCCTCCACTTT
>TRBJ2-3|-|TRBD2|TRBV30
CAWLPGLAGPDTQYF
TGTGCCTGGTTACCGGGACTAGCTGGCCCAGATACGCAGTATTTT
>TRBJ2-3|-|TRBD2|TRBV24-1
CATSDPLREGWTDTQYF
TGTGCCACCAGTGATCCCCTGCGGGAGGGATGGACAGATACGCAGTATTTT
>TRBJ2-2|-|TRBD1|TRBV18
CASSRGQGASMNTGELFF
TGTGCCAGCTCCCGCGGACAGGGGGCCAGCATGAACACCGGGGAGCTGTTTTTT
>TRBJ2-7|-|TRBD2|TRBV4-1
CASSQELRGYEQYF
TGCGCCAGCAGCCAAGAGCTGCGGGGGTACGAGCAGTACTTC
>TRBJ2-2|-|TRBD2|TRBV7-3
CASSLGLWVRLAGGLTGELFF
TGTGCCAGCAGCTTAGGTCTCTGGGTAAGGCTAGCGGGAGGTCTTACCGGGGAGCTGTTTTTT
>TRBJ1-5|-|-|TRBV2
CASRAVGPQHF
TGTGCCAGCAGGGCCGTAGGGCCCCAGCATTTT
>TRBJ2-5|-|-|TRBV6-2/TRBV6-3
CASSGLSVETQYF
TGTGCCAGCAGCGGACTAAGCGTGGAGACCCAGTACTTC
>TRBJ2-3|once|-|TRBV7-2
CASSLGAGLDTQYF
TGTGCCAGCAGCTTAGGGGCGGGGCTAGATACGCAGTATTTT
>TRBJ2-7|-|-|TRBV27
CASSLYGTVNYEQYF
TGTGCCAGCAGTTTATACGGGACCGTTAACTACGAGCAGTACTTC
>TRBJ2-3|-|-|TRBV19
CASSIGGYSTDTQYF
TGTGCCAGTAGTATAGGAGGCTATAGCACAGATACGCAGTATTTT
>TRBJ1-2|-|-|TRBV20-1
CSASVGKGGYTF
TGCAGTGCTAGTGTGGGGAAGGGTGGCTACACCTTC
>TRBJ1-1|-|-|TRBV5-6
CASQSGHSTEAFF
TGTGCCAGCCAAAGCGGACACAGCACTGAAGCTTTCTTT
>TRBJ2-5|-|TRBD1|TRBV18
CASLTDRGETQYF
TGTGCCAGCTTGACGGACAGGGGGGAGACCCAGTACTTC
>TRBJ2-5|few|-|TRBV27
CASRPTGTETQYF
TGTGCCAGCAGGCCCACAGGGACGGAGACCCAGTACTTC
>TRBJ2-5|-|-|TRBV11-3
CASSQGGLVFETQYF
TGTGCCAGCAGCCAAGGGGGTTTAGTATTCGAGACCCAGTACTTC
>TRBJ2-3|-|-|TRBV7-9
CASSLVGSPSDTQYF
TGTGCCAGCAGCTTAGTCGGAAGTCCCTCGGATACGCAGTATTTT
>TRBJ1-5|few|-|TRBV6-5
CASSTGTRSNQPQHF
TGTGCCAGCAGTACCGGGACAAGAAGCAATCAGCCCCAGCATTTT
>TRBJ2-1|-|TRBD2|TRBV5-1
CASSFGTSGRASYNEQFF
TGCGCCAGCAGCTTTGGGACTAGCGGGAGGGCCTCCTACAATGAGCAGTTCTTC
>TRBJ1-5|-|-|TRBV30
CAWGGNSNQPQHF
TGTGCCTGGGGAGGGAATAGCAATCAGCCCCAGCATTTT
>TRBJ2-3|-|-|TRBV6-5
CASSSDRTPRDTQYF
TGTGCCAGCAGTTCCGACCGGACCCCGAGAGATACGCAGTATTTT
>TRBJ2-7|-|-|TRBV4-3
CASSQGEPYEQYF
TGCGCCAGCAGCCAGGGGGAACCCTACGAGCAGTACTTC
>TRBJ1-4|-|-|TRBV2
CASSIGQLNEKLFF
TGTGCCAGCTCGATTGGACAGCTCAACGAAAAACTGTTTTTT
>TRBJ1-2|-|-|TRBV5-4
CASSPPGHQNYGYTF
TGTGCCAGCAGCCCCCCGGGACACCAAAACTATGGCTACACCTTC
>TRBJ2-7|once|TRBD2|TRBV5-1
CASSLEGLIYEQYF
TGCGCCAGCAGTTTGGAGGGACTAATCTACGAGCAGTACTTC
>TRBJ1-4|-|-|TRBV2
CASERGRNEKLFF
TGTGCCAGCGAGAGGGGGAGGAATGAAAAACTGTTTTTT
>TRBJ2-3|-|-|TRBV19
CASSSLLSTDTQYF
TGTGCCAGTAGTAGCCTCCTTAGCACAGATACGCAGTATTTT
>TRBJ2-1|-|-|TRBV6-2/TRBV6-3
CASSYSKGDRSDEQFF
TGTGCCAGCAGTTACTCGAAGGGGGATAGGAGCGATGAGCAGTTCTTC
>TRBJ2-1|-|TRBD2|TRBV3-1/TRBV3-2
CASSQAPGRGKRGAGNEQFF
TGTGCCAGCAGCCAAGCTCCAGGGAGGGGGAAGCGGGGGGCTGGAAATGAGCAGTTCTTC
>TRBJ2-1|-|TRBD2|TRBV5-4
CACGLAGGNNEQFF
TGTGCCTGCGGACTAGCGGGGGGCAACAATGAGCAGTTCTTC
>TRBJ2-7|-|-|TRBV19
CASSSSVPYEQYF
TGTGCCAGTAGTAGCAGCGTCCCCTACGAGCAGTACTTC
>TRBJ1-5|-|-|TRBV2
CASRRDSNQPQHF
TGTGCCAGCAGGAGGGATAGCAATCAGCCCCAGCATTTT
>TRBJ2-3|few|-|TRBV21-1
CASSKGFGEDTQYF
TGTGCCAGCAGCAAAGGGTTTGGGGAAGATACGCAGTATTTT
>TRBJ1-3|once|-|TRBV4-2
CASSQELSRQLSGNTIYF
TGTGCCAGCAGCCAAGAGCTGTCCAGACAGCTCTCTGGAAACACCATATATTTT
>TRBJ2-7|-|-|TRBV2
CASSANTGFGDEQYF
TGTGCCAGCAGTGCGAACACAGGGTTCGGCGACGAGCAGTACTTC
>TRBJ2-7|-|-|TRBV6-5
CASSRHGLVYEQYF
TGTGCCAGCAGTCGACACGGACTGGTCTACGAGCAGTACTTC
>TRBJ2-1|-|-|TRBV30
CAWSVRSGEQFF
TGTGCCTGGAGTGTACGGAGCGGTGAGCAGTTCTTC
>TRBJ1-2|-|-|TRBV10-3
CAISGGNYGYTF
TGTGCCATCAGTGGGGGAAACTATGGCTACACCTTC
>TRBJ2-7|-|-|TRBV6-5
CASSYSVTARDEQYF
TGTGCCAGCAGTTACTCGGTCACGGCAAGGGACGAGCAGTACTTC
>TRBJ2-5|-|TRBD2|TRBV3-1/TRBV3-2
CASSQERGGRTETQYF
TGTGCCAGCAGCCAAGAGAGAGGCGGGAGAACTGAGACCCAGTACTTC
>TRBJ2-7|-|-|TRBV5-6
CASSSRDLGDEQYF
TGTGCCAGCAGCTCCCGGGACCTAGGGGACGAGCAGTACTTC
>TRBJ2-5|-|TRBD1|TRBV7-9
CASSFRQGGSQETQYF
TGTGCCAGCAGCTTCCGACAGGGGGGGTCCCAAGAGACCCAGTACTTC
>TRBJ2-7|-|-|TRBV27
CASSLWQGLGEQYF
TGTGCCAGCAGTTTATGGCAGGGTCTAGGCGAGCAGTACTTC
>TRBJ1-1|-|-|TRBV30
CAWIRGSEAFF
TGTGCCTGGATACGAGGATCTGAAGCTTTCTTT
>TRBJ2-2|-|TRBD1|TRBV18
CASSDRGTNTGELFF
TGTGCCAGCTCCGACAGGGGAACGAACACCGGGGAGCTGTTTTTT
>TRBJ2-3|-|-|TRBV5-1
CASSSRETQYF
TGCGCCAGCAGCTCTAGGGAAACGCAGTATTTT
>TRBJ2-2|once|-|TRBV9
CASKGFTGELFF
TGTGCCAGCAAAGGGTTCACCGGGGAGCTGTTTTTT
>TRBJ1-5|-|TRBD1|TRBV19
CASSPRTGVNQPQHF
TGTGCCAGTAGCCCTCGGACAGGCGTCAATCAGCCCCAGCATTTT
>TRBJ1-3|-|TRBD1|TRBV7-2
CASSDRQGVFGNTIYF
TGTGCCAGCAGCGATCGACAGGGTGTATTTGGAAACACCATATATTTT
>TRBJ2-5|-|-|TRBV5-4
CASSTGLLRQETQYF
TGTGCCAGCAGCACGGGACTTTTACGACAAGAGACCCAGTACTTC
>TRBJ2-3|-|-|TRBV7-2
CASSRTGTDTQYF
TGTGCCAGCTCCCGGACAGGCACAGATACGCAGTATTTT